One and the same sample provided the 11 T cell receptor beta chains below, sequenced in a study of cytomegalovirus exposure and HLA in healthy donors. Researchers ran the PCR with 60 Vbeta and 13 Jbeta primers. TCRdb keeps only in-frame clones here, not all; method: immunoSEQ multiplex PCR. The repertoire holds 200,000 to 250,000 clones, with 75% to 80% as singletons. The specimen sequenced was PBMCs. Receptor source: a man between 18 and 29 years old in good health and CMV-seronegative.

The table lists this clone with a count of one. The chain employs TRBV6-5 and TRBJ1-2, with D perhaps matching TRBD1 (6 bases). CDR1 is MNHEY, CDR2 SVGAGI, per germline. Trimming left V 5 bases short and J 8 bases short, with 15 bases between. This CDR3 spans 13 amino acids. CDR3 nucleotide sequence: TGTGCCAGCAGTAACCCCGGACAGCGCGGCTACACCTTC. Translated, it gives CASSNPGQRGYTF.

The chain joins TRBV4-3 to TRBJ2-5; possibly TRBD2 for D (5 bases). The CDR3 is made up of 13 amino acids. Looked up from germline, CDR1 is LGHNA and CDR2 is YSLEER. Trimming shortened V by 1 base and J by 3 bases, and 6 bases separated the two germline ends. DNA of the CDR3: TGCGCCAGCAGCCAAGTGAGGGAAGAGACCCAGTACTTC. Translating it yields CASSQVREETQYF.

This clone was detected a few times. This rearrangement joins TRBV27 to TRBJ1-2; D is unresolved. The CDR3 length is 14 residues. Trimming took 6 bases from V and 3 from J, leaving 14 bases between them. CDR1 MNHEY and CDR2 SMNVEV come from the germline V gene (reference sequence). Here the CDR3 reads CASSTTRSDYGYTF. The CDR3, as DNA: TGTGCCAGCAGCACTACCCGGTCAGACTATGGCTACACCTTC.

The rearrangement links TRBV30 to TRBJ2-7, with a possible D match to TRBD2 (6 bases). The CDR3 has 11 residues. The V end lost 2 bases, the J end lost 13 bases, and 15 bases lay between the germline ends. Germline CDR1 GTSNPN, CDR2 SVGIG (reference sequence). The DNA of the CDR3 is TGTGCCTGGAGTCCCCCAACCGGGACTTACTTC. It specifies CAWSPPTGTYF.

CDR3: CASGTEIFYGYTF. The CDR3 DNA sequence: TGTGCCAGTGGGACTGAAATCTTCTATGGCTACACCTTC. The chain employs TRBV11-2 and TRBJ1-2; a possible D gene is TRBD1 (5 bases). V shed 9 bases and J shed 4 bases, with 15 bases lying between them. The length of the CDR3 is 13 residues. The germline CDR1 and CDR2 sequences are SGHAT and FQNNGV. Full variable domain (rest looked up from reference TRBV11-2 and TRBJ1-2): EAGVAQSPRYKIIEKRQSVAFWCNPISGHATLYWYQQILGQGPKLLIQFQNNGVVDDSQLPKDRFSAERLKGVDSTLKIQPAKLEDSAVYLCASGTEIFYGYTFGSGTRLTVV.

Here the CDR3 reads CASGLTDRDNLGEQYF. The CDR3 DNA is TGTGCCAGCGGGCTGACGGACAGGGATAATCTAGGCGAGCAGTACTTC. The chain employs TRBV9 and TRBJ2-7; 8 positions agree with TRBD1. J was trimmed by 6 bases and V by 7 bases; bases with no gene match: 18. Looked up from germline, CDR1 is SGDLS and CDR2 is YYNGEE. This CDR3 has 16 amino acids.

V and J are TRBV7-9 and TRBJ2-1; D is possibly TRBD1 (5 bases). This CDR3 comprises 14 residues. The germline gives CDR1 SEHNR, CDR2 FQNEAQ (reference sequence). V was shortened by 2 bases and J by 4 bases, with 9 bases between the two germline ends. The CDR3 loop reads CASSLLGVYNEQFF. The CDR3 bases are TGTGCCAGCAGCTTACTAGGGGTTTACAATGAGCAGTTCTTC.

The gene calls are TRBV28 and TRBJ2-5; 9 positions agree with TRBD1. The CDR3 covers 14 residues. Looked up from germline, CDR1 is MDHEN and CDR2 is SYDVKM. The V gene end was trimmed by 10 bases and the J gene end by 7 bases; junction bases not matched to a gene: 13. As DNA, the CDR3 is TGTGCCACCTCTCCACAGGGGGCTTTAGGGACCCAGTACTTC. It yields the protein CATSPQGALGTQYF.

The gene calls are TRBV13 and TRBJ2-7; TRBD2 agrees at 7 bases. Germline assignment: CDR1 PRHDT and CDR2 FYEKMQ (reference sequence). CDR3 length equals 15 residues. The junction had 3 bases not matched to a gene; V was cut back by 0 bases and J by 1 base. Here the CDR3 DNA reads TGTGCCAGCAGCTTAGGCGGGGGGTCTTCCTACGAGCAGTACTTC. This gives the protein CASSLGGGSSYEQYF.

The rearrangement uses TRBV10-1 and TRBJ2-7; 9 nucleotides line up with TRBD1. Germline V lookup: CDR1 WNHNN, CDR2 SYGVQD (reference sequence). V shed 7 bases, J shed 6 bases, and the junction held 13 bases outside the gene matches. The CDR3 is made up of 15 amino acids. DNA of the CDR3: TGCGCCAGCATTGTGAGACAGGGGGGTAAAGGCGAGCAGTACTTC. Encoded protein: CASIVRQGGKGEQYF.

The gene calls are TRBV27 and TRBJ1-2, with 7 bases that match TRBD1. The junction had 9 bases not matched to a gene; V was cut back by 5 bases and J by 3 bases. Germline loops: CDR1 MNHEY, CDR2 SMNVEV (reference sequence). This CDR3 comprises 15 residues. In nucleotides, the CDR3 is TGTGCCAGCAGTCCTCTCGGGACAGATTACTATGGCTACACCTTC. It is translated as CASSPLGTDYYGYTF.